The clone carrying this TCR beta chain was picked up many times. Its specificity is not known. These data belong to a study of T cell clonality in common variable immunodeficiency. Findings and caveats of the study: Repertoire-complication correlations in CVID were limited by patient heterogeneity. CVID subjects shared fewer TCRbeta clones than healthy controls did. CVID subjects showed higher TCRbeta clonality than healthy controls.

The assay was immunoSEQ multiplex PCR, and TCRdb's table has in-frame clones only and misses some. The sample presents roughly 34,000 clones, none singletons. Donors gave roughly 5 to 8 ml heparinized peripheral whole blood. This TCR derives from a person between 18 and 69 years old in good health. Sequencing was performed on peripheral blood mononuclear cells.

CDR3 protein: CASSREGQGVYEQYF. The DNA read from the CDR3 is TGTGCCAGCAGCCGTGAGGGACAGGGGGTCTACGAG. This chain uses TRBV7-9 with TRBJ2-7; 11 bases are a match to TRBD1. The read ends 3 residues before the CDR3 terminus; that terminus is restored from the germline J gene. V was clipped by 5 bases and J by 3 bases; unmatched bases: 6. The CDR3 is 15 amino acids. Germline V gene lookup returns CDR1 SEHNR and CDR2 FQNEAQ (reference sequence).